This T cell receptor (beta chain) is drawn from a study of tissue T cells after allogeneic stem cell transplantation. Survey-depth TCRbeta CDR3 sequencing reported V/J genes and productive frequencies. Sequenced by immunoSEQ multiplex PCR; TCRdb stores in-frame clones only, minus some. This sample has roughly 1,800 clones, with under 55% found just once. The CDR3 extends over 14 amino acids. The ends were cut back, 0 bases at V and 2 bases at J, with 5 bases in the middle. CDR1 and CDR2 (germline): NNHDY, SYVADS. Study-level results: Across patients, clones rarely overlapped, yet motif clusters were shared tissue-specifically. Which tissue TCRs were alloreactive or antigen-specific was not determined. Some clones might be persisting host cells.

On this clone: Antigen unknown. The genes and germline here are from mouse. The observed sequence ends 1 residue before the CDR3 terminus, with the missing tail filled in from the germline J gene.

Time point here: mouse harvest day 14 after allogeneic transplant. The graft held 10^6 splenic CD5+ T cells and 10^7 T-cell-depleted bone marrow cells. Tissues came from B6→BALB/c major-mismatch GVHD mice at day 7 or 14. Specimen: lymph node tissue. The chain recombines TRBV13-3 with TRBJ2-2; D remains ambiguous. The origin of this receptor is a female BALB/c mouse given C57BL/6 T cells with graft-versus-host disease after an allogeneic hematopoietic cell transplant. The sequenced part of the CDR3 DNA is TGTGCCAGCAGTGATGGGTTTAACACCGGGCAGCTCTAC. This gives the protein CASSDGFNTGQLY. The whole CDR3 reads CASSDGFNTGQLYF. The full variable domain, its missing parts supplied by reference TRBV13-3 and TRBJ2-2, is EAAVTQSPRSKVAVTGGKVTLSCHQTNNHDYMYWYRQDTGHGLRLIHYSYVADSTEKGDIPDGYKASRPSQENFSLILELASLSQTAVYFCASSDGFNTGQLYFGEGSKLTVL.